The 30 T cell receptor beta chains below were found in one sample sequenced in a study of T cells in Graves' hyperthyroidism and ophthalmopathy. Researchers took RNA transcripts and amplified the TCR beta CDR3 regions from them. With the HTBI primer set, the TCR CDR3 went through a first round of RT-PCR. TCRdb used MiXCR to reprocess the multiplex PCR reads, holding one entry per CDR3 protein. The sample lists more than 50,000 distinct CDR3 sequences; approximately 53% were seen once. What was sequenced was blood. All receptors come from a woman between 55 and 75 years old with Graves' ophthalmopathy.

The table lists this clonotype with many counts. Germline is not matched at one junction end, which may reflect a read error. The chain uses TRBV5-1 and TRBJ2-7; a weak D match, TRBD1 (6 bases). This CDR3 contains 18 residues. CDR1 is SGHRS and CDR2 is YFSETQ in the germline V gene. The CDR3 DNA follows: TGCGCCAGCAGCTTGAACAGGGAACCGCCTCGTGATCCCTACGAGCACTACTTC. Protein product: CASSLNREPPRDPYEHYF.

This chain uses TRBV10-3 with TRBJ2-5, with D possibly being TRBD2 (5 bases). CDR1 is ENHRY, CDR2 SYGVKD, per germline. There are 12 residues in the CDR3. Trimming left V 2 bases short and J 7 bases short, with 8 bases between. In nucleotides, the CDR3 is TGTGCCATCAGTGAGCGAGGAGGGACCCAGTACTTC. Encoded protein: CAISERGGTQYF.

In this sample, this clonotype turned up many times. The chain is built from TRBV19 and TRBJ2-6; weak D call: TRBD1 (5 bases). Germline assignment: CDR1 LNHDA and CDR2 SQIVND (reference sequence). Trimming removed 2 bases from V and 2 bases from J, with 10 bases in between. The CDR3 length is 16 residues. Here the CDR3 reads CASSIQGLTGANVLTF. CDR3 nucleotides: TGTGCCAGTAGTATACAGGGCTTGACTGGGGCCAACGTCCTGACTTTC.

To note about this clonotype: The junction differs from germline at one of its ends, possibly a read error. The chain recombines TRBV2 with TRBJ2-3; no definite D call. Germline V CDR1 and CDR2: SNHLY, FYNNEI. CDR3 length: 15 amino acids. CDR3 sequence reads: CASSSGYSTTNTQYF. The CDR3 DNA follows: TGTGCCAGCAGCTCGGGTTACAGTACCACAAATACGCAGTATTTT.

The CDR3 coding sequence is TGCGCCAGCAGCCAGGGGTACTACAATGAGCAGTATTTT. Its protein is CASSQGYYNEQYF. The gene calls are TRBV10-1 and TRBJ2-3; D perhaps matches TRBD1 (6 bases). This CDR3 comprises 13 residues. V was trimmed by 6 bases and J by 11 bases, leaving 18 bases between them. Germline V gene data show CDR1 as WNHNN and CDR2 as SYGVQD (reference sequence).

The V call is TRBV10-3, the J call TRBJ2-7; D gene ambiguous. The CDR3 covers 19 residues. From germline, CDR1 is ENHRY and CDR2 SYGVKD. Trimming cost V 6 bases and J 2 bases, with 29 bases left between them. The CDR3 DNA reads as TGTGCCATCAGCCCCGGCGCCTCAGCTAACTATGGCTACACCTACGAGCAGTACTTC. It codes for CAISPGASANYGYTYEQYF.

This chain joins TRBV20-1 and TRBJ2-7, with a weak D call TRBD1 (7 bases). The germline gives CDR1 DFQATT, CDR2 SNEGSKA (reference sequence). The CDR3 contains 15 residues. V lost 5 bases and J 2 bases, leaving 19 bases between the germline ends. CDR3 nucleotides: TGCAGTGCTGGAGGGGTGGGGGACAGAGCCTACGAGCAGTACTTC. Translated, it gives CSAGGVGDRAYEQYF.

This clonotype has at least ten counts. The chain couples TRBV4-1 to TRBJ1-5; TRBD1 aligns across 7 bases. With V trimmed by 1 base and J by 6 bases, 12 bases remained unmatched. There are 17 residues in the CDR3. Germline CDR1 reads MGHRA; CDR2 reads YSYEKL. Here the CDR3 DNA reads TGCGCCAGCAGCCAAGTCGGAAGGGGGCTAGCGATTCAGCCCCAGCATTTT. This translates into CASSQVGRGLAIQPQHF.

In its sample, this clonotype was seen many times. The chain carries TRBV28 and TRBJ2-5, with 9 bases matching TRBD2. The CDR3 contains 14 residues. In germline, CDR1 is MDHEN, CDR2 SYDVKM. Trimming at V came to 1 base and at J to 7 bases, leaving 4 bases not matched to a gene. The CDR3 coding sequence is TGTGCCAGCAGTTTATTAGCGGGAGTGGGGACCCAGTACTTC. This sequence encodes CASSLLAGVGTQYF.

By frequency in the sample, this clonotype is medium-sized. V is TRBV24-1 and J is TRBJ2-1; D perhaps matches TRBD2 (5 bases). This CDR3 spans 13 amino acids. Germline loops: CDR1 KGHDR, CDR2 SFDVKD. The V gene lost 6 bases and the J gene lost 10 bases, with 15 bases spanning the gap. The DNA of the CDR3 is TGTGCCACCAGTCGGACGGACTTGGGGGAGCAGTTCTTC. Residues: CATSRTDLGEQFF.

Concerning this clonotype: Germline and junction disagree at one end, which may indicate a read error. The chain recombines TRBV9 with TRBJ1-1; D ambiguous. CDR3 size: 14 residues. Germline CDR1 reads SGDLS; CDR2 reads YYNGEE. The CDR3 DNA is TGTGCTAGCAGCGTAGACTTGAGGGACACTGAAGCTTTCTTT. This encodes CASSVDLRDTEAFF.

This rearrangement joins TRBV7-9 to TRBJ2-1; TRBD1 agrees at 8 bases. The CDR3 spans 17 residues. The V gene end was trimmed by 3 bases and the J gene end by 0 bases; junction bases not matched to a gene: 7. The germline CDR1 and CDR2 sequences are SEHNR and FQNEAQ (reference sequence). The chain's CDR3 is CASSLGVTGASYNEQFF. CDR3 DNA sequence: TGTGCCAGCAGCTTGGGGGTGACAGGGGCCTCCTACAATGAGCAGTTCTTC. Supplemented by reference TRBV7-9 and TRBJ2-1, the full variable domain reads DTGVSQNPRHKITKRGQNVTFRCDPISEHNRLYWYRQTLGQGPEFLTYFQNEAQLEKSRLLSDRFSAERPKGSFSTLEIQRTEQGDSAMYLCASSLGVTGASYNEQFFGPGTRLTVL.

This clonotype was detected ten times or more. V and J are TRBV5-1 and TRBJ2-7; maybe TRBD1 (6 bases). The CDR3 runs to 15 residues. Per germline, CDR1 SGHRS and CDR2 YFSETQ. Trimming left V 0 bases short and J 2 bases short, with 12 bases between. CDR3 protein: CASSLGDNNPYEQYF. CDR3 coding DNA: TGCGCCAGCAGCTTGGGGGACAATAATCCCTACGAGCAGTACTTC.

This clonotype was picked up many times. The V and J genes are TRBV6-4 and TRBJ2-6; 8 bases match TRBD1. This CDR3 is 19 amino acids long. From germline, CDR1 is MRHNA and CDR2 SNTAGT. The junction had 10 bases not matched to a gene; V was cut back by 2 bases and J by 1 base. The CDR3 sequence: CASSDPQTGDGSGANVLTF. The CDR3 DNA is TGTGCCAGCAGTGACCCCCAGACAGGGGACGGTTCTGGGGCCAACGTCCTGACTTTC.

This clonotype was observed at least ten times. The chain carries TRBV12-3 or TRBV12-4 and TRBJ2-7; possible D gene TRBD1, 6 bases. The CDR3 extends over 14 amino acids. The ends were cut back, 5 bases at V and 2 bases at J, with 13 bases in the middle. The CDR3: CASSPQGSTYEQYF. CDR3 coding DNA: TGTGCCAGCAGTCCACAGGGTTCCACCTACGAGCAGTACTTC.

The rearrangement links TRBV29-1 to TRBJ1-1; perhaps TRBD1 as D (6 bases). The germline V and J ends were trimmed by 7 bases and 4 bases, with 22 bases remaining between them. The CDR3 has 15 residues. Looked up from germline, CDR1 is SQVTM and CDR2 is ANQGSEA. This chain's CDR3 is CSAGGGYGGGTEAFF. CDR3 nucleotide sequence: TGCAGCGCCGGAGGGGGATATGGAGGAGGCACTGAAGCTTTCTTT.

This clonotype has just a few counts. The CDR3 is CSARAPGLTYEQYF. The CDR3 region has the DNA TGCAGTGCTAGAGCCCCGGGACTCACCTACGAGCAGTACTTC. This chain connects TRBV20-1 to TRBJ2-7; D perhaps matches TRBD2 (6 bases). The CDR3 has 14 residues. Germline lookup yields CDR1 DFQATT and CDR2 SNEGSKA (reference sequence). The V gene lost 1 base and the J gene lost 2 bases, with 12 bases spanning the gap.

The chain recombines TRBV11-2 with TRBJ1-1; 7 nucleotides align to TRBD1. The CDR3 runs 14 residues. Germline trimming cut 4 bases from V and 6 bases from J; bases unmatched to any gene: 8. Germline V lookup: CDR1 SGHAT, CDR2 FQNNGV. The CDR3 DNA reads as TGTGCCAGCAGCTCCTTGACAGGGAGGGCTGAAGCTTTCTTT. As protein: CASSSLTGRAEAFF.

This clonotype came up once. This rearrangement joins TRBV20-1 to TRBJ2-7; the match to TRBD2 covers 14 bases. Germline V lookup: CDR1 DFQATT, CDR2 SNEGSKA (reference sequence). The CDR3 contains 16 residues. Losses at the gene ends were 0 bases for V and 6 bases for J; bases not matched to a gene: 7. The DNA of the CDR3 is TGCAGTGCTAGAGATCTAAGACTAGCGGGAGGGAGCGAGCAGTACTTC. This translates into CSARDLRLAGGSEQYF.

This CDR3 reads CASSYSPAGNSPLHF. The CDR3 coding sequence is TGTGCCAGCAGTTATTCCCCGGCAGGGAATTCACCCCTCCACTTT. J is TRBJ1-6 and V is TRBV7-3, with D possibly matching TRBD1 (5 bases). Per the germline V gene, CDR1 is SGHTA and CDR2 is FQGTGA. Trimming stripped 6 bases from V and 7 bases from J, with 16 bases between. This CDR3 has 15 residues.

This clonotype was found many times. This chain uses TRBV4-3 with TRBJ1-2, with no clear D. This CDR3 spans 15 amino acids. V was cut by 0 bases and J by 1 base, with 9 bases left in between. The germline V gene encodes CDR1 LGHNA and CDR2 YSLEER. The CDR3 bases are TGCGCCAGCAGCCAAGACGTACGGAGTAACTATGGCTACACCTTC. Amino acid sequence: CASSQDVRSNYGYTF.

This clonotype was observed many times. V usage is TRBV27 and J usage is TRBJ2-7; TRBD2 matches at 7 bases. Trimming cost V 4 bases and J 7 bases; bases outside gene matches: 10. This CDR3 spans 14 amino acids. Germline values: CDR1 MNHEY, CDR2 SMNVEV (reference sequence). CDR3 DNA: TGTGCCAGCAGTTACGCATCCGGGACTAAAGAGCAGTACTTC. Translated: CASSYASGTKEQYF.

This clonotype is medium-sized. This chain joins TRBV20-1 and TRBJ1-2; D call uncertain. The V and J ends lost 3 bases and 2 bases respectively, with 13 bases between them. CDR1 and CDR2 from the germline V gene are DFQATT and SNEGSKA (reference sequence). There are 14 residues in the CDR3. Here the CDR3 reads CSARANTRNYGYTF. The CDR3 nucleotides are TGCAGTGCTAGGGCGAATACAAGGAACTATGGCTACACCTTC.

This clonotype was seen only once. This chain connects TRBV10-3 to TRBJ1-4, with D possibly matching TRBD1 (6 bases). V gave up 0 bases and J gave up 8 bases, with 10 bases separating them. The CDR3 is made up of 14 amino acids. Per germline, CDR1 ENHRY and CDR2 SYGVKD. The CDR3 DNA follows: TGTGCCATCAGTGAGTCACAGGGTCAGGAAAAACTGTTTTTT. It translates to CAISESQGQEKLFF.

This clonotype has ten or more counts. The chain links TRBV5-1 to TRBJ2-5; D remains ambiguous. The germline V gene encodes CDR1 SGHRS and CDR2 YFSETQ. V lost 1 base and J lost 5, with 6 bases in between. There are 12 residues in the CDR3. CDR3: CASSLYGETQYF. In nucleotides, the CDR3 is TGCGCCAGCAGCTTGTACGGGGAGACCCAGTACTTC.

This clonotype was counted at least ten times. V usage is TRBV20-1 and J usage is TRBJ1-5, with 8 bases lining up with TRBD1. Germline V gives CDR1 DFQATT, CDR2 SNEGSKA (reference sequence). The CDR3 is 14 residues long. Trimming cost V 5 bases and J 5 bases; bases outside gene matches: 8. This CDR3 reads CSAGPTGEYQPQHF. The CDR3 region has the DNA TGCAGTGCTGGCCCGACAGGGGAATATCAGCCCCAGCATTTT.

Regarding this clonotype: This CDR3 fails to terminate in the conserved phenylalanine or tryptophan, so it likely reflects a read error. No DNA is shown, since the ends of the CDR3 on it are uncertain; the CDR3 is the one TCRdb lists. The chain couples TRBV7-1 to TRBJ2-1; the DNA was not used to check the table's D call, TRBD1. TRBV7-1 is reported as an ORF; its role is uncertain. The CDR3 adds up to 12 amino acids, both ends counted. The CDR3 sequence is CASSLRGQGRNL.

This clonotype has a count of ten or more. The J gene is TRBJ1-1, the V gene TRBV18; 8 bases match TRBD1. CDR1 is KGHSH and CDR2 is LQKENI in the germline V gene. The CDR3 contains 14 residues. The V gene end was trimmed by 6 bases and the J gene end by 1 base; junction bases not matched to a gene: 4. This CDR3 is CASSQGQGNTEAFF. The CDR3 coding sequence is TGTGCCAGCTCCCAAGGACAGGGGAACACTGAAGCTTTCTTT.

This chain links TRBV6-4 with TRBJ2-6; D uncertain. V lost 8 bases and J 3 bases, leaving 11 bases between the germline ends. Germline CDR1 reads MRHNA; CDR2 reads SNTAGT. CDR3 length equals 14 residues. Here the CDR3 DNA reads TGTGCCAGCGCAGTGTCTTTTGGGGCCAACGTCCTGACTTTC. It is translated as CASAVSFGANVLTF.

The chain links TRBV20-1 to TRBJ1-6; perhaps TRBD1 as D (6 bases). This CDR3 has 17 amino acids. Germline lookup yields CDR1 DFQATT and CDR2 SNEGSKA (reference sequence). V was trimmed by 0 bases and J by 9 bases, leaving 21 bases between them. The CDR3 DNA reads as TGCAGTGCTAGAGATGGACTAGCGGGGGCGATGATTTCACCCCTCCACTTT. It is translated as CSARDGLAGAMISPLHF.